Below are 8 T cell receptor beta chains sequenced from a single sample in a study of blood T cell repertoires in COVID-19. TCRdb's table, derived via immunoSEQ multiplex PCR, lists solely in-frame clones and lacks some. The data hold fewer than 300,000 clones, with 86% observed a single time. Sequenced material: peripheral blood. All receptors come from a man aged 35 to 55 who had recovered from COVID-19.

This chain joins TRBV5-5 and TRBJ2-7; 11 nucleotides align to TRBD1. Germline loops: CDR1 SGHKS, CDR2 YYEKEE (reference sequence). V gave up 4 bases and J gave up 2 bases; unmatched junction bases: 2. The CDR3 runs to 14 residues. The CDR3 nucleotides are TGTGCCAGCAGCCCGGGACAGGGGGCCTACGAGCAGTACTTC. Translation: CASSPGQGAYEQYF. Full variable domain (missing parts from reference TRBV5-5 and TRBJ2-7): DAGVTQSPTHLIKTRGQQVTLRCSPISGHKSVSWYQQVLGQGPQFIFQYYEKEERGRGNFPDRFSARQFPNYSSELNVNALLLGDSALYLCASSPGQGAYEQYFGPGTRLTVT.

The rearrangement links TRBV19 to TRBJ2-7; 7 bases are a match to TRBD2. V dropped 2 bases and J dropped 2; count of bases not matched to a gene: 3. This CDR3 is 14 amino acids long. Germline CDR1 is LNHDA and CDR2 is SQIVND (reference sequence). The CDR3: CASSILADPYEQYF. The CDR3 DNA sequence: TGTGCCAGTAGTATACTAGCGGACCCCTACGAGCAGTACTTC.

This clone was seen a few times. This rearrangement joins TRBV11-2 to TRBJ2-3; 7 nucleotides match TRBD1. From germline, CDR1 is SGHAT and CDR2 FQNNGV. The CDR3 contains 13 residues. The ends lost 5 bases at V and 10 bases at J; junction bases unmatched: 9. CDR3 loop: CASSTTQTGSQYF. The DNA for the CDR3 is TGTGCCAGCAGCACAACCCAGACAGGGTCGCAGTATTTT.

The genes are TRBV28 and TRBJ2-1; TRBD2 aligns across 9 bases. Germline V gene lookup returns CDR1 MDHEN and CDR2 SYDVKM. This CDR3 spans 14 amino acids. J was trimmed by 10 bases and V by 6 bases; bases with no gene match: 10. CDR3 DNA: TGTGCCAGCAGCAGCGGGGGGAGTTCATGGGAGCAGTTCTTC. Protein: CASSSGGSSWEQFF.

The CDR3 sequence: CASTLGRGAIEAFF. CDR3 DNA: TGTGCCAGCACCCTCGGGAGGGGGGCGATTGAAGCTTTCTTT. The chain uses TRBV5-6 and TRBJ1-1; a weak D match, TRBD1 (6 bases). Germline V gene data show CDR1 as SGHDT and CDR2 as YYEEEE. V lost 6 bases, J lost 7 bases, and 19 bases lay in between. The CDR3 spans 14 residues. Drawing the rest from reference TRBV5-6 and TRBJ1-1, the complete variable domain is DAGVTQSPTHLIKTRGQQVTLRCSPKSGHDTVSWYQQALGQGPQFIFQYYEEEERQRGNFPDRFSGHQFPNYSSELNVNALLLGDSALYLCASTLGRGAIEAFFGQGTRLTVV.

The V gene is TRBV7-3, the J gene TRBJ1-1; TRBD1 matches at 7 bases. CDR3 length: 15 amino acids. Unmatched junction bases numbered 13, after V lost 5 bases and J lost 7 bases. Germline V gene lookup returns CDR1 SGHTA and CDR2 FQGTGA. The CDR3 sequence is CASSLGGRGLDEAFF. The CDR3 DNA reads as TGTGCCAGCAGCCTCGGGGGTAGGGGGCTTGATGAAGCTTTCTTT.

The rearrangement uses TRBV4-3 and TRBJ1-2; 11 bases align to TRBD1. The CDR3 consists of 15 residues. Trimming removed 0 bases from V and 6 bases from J; junction bases left unmatched: 3. Germline values: CDR1 LGHNA, CDR2 YSLEER. The CDR3 sequence is CASSQEGQGADGYTF. CDR3 bases: TGCGCCAGCAGCCAAGAAGGACAGGGGGCAGATGGCTACACCTTC.

The rearrangement joins TRBV19 to TRBJ1-1; D perhaps matches TRBD1 (6 bases). Germline V CDR1 and CDR2: LNHDA, SQIVND (reference sequence). The CDR3 has 14 amino acids. Trimming removed 3 bases from V and 0 bases from J, with 8 bases in between. CDR3: CASSIRTVNTEAFF. The DNA of the CDR3 is TGTGCCAGTAGTATCAGGACAGTGAACACTGAAGCTTTCTTT.